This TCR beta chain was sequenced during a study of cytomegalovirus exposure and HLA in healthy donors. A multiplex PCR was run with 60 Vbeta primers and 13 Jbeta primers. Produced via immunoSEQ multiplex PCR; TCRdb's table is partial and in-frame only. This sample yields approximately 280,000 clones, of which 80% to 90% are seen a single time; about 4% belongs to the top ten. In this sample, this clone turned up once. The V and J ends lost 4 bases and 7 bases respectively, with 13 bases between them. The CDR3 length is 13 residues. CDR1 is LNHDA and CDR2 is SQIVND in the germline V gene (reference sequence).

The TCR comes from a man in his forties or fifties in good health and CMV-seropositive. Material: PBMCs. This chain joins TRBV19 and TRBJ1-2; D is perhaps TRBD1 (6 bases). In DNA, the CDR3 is TGTGCCAGTAGTACCAGGGGAAGAGGTGGCTACACCTTC. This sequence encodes CASSTRGRGGYTF. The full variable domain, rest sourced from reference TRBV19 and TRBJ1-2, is DGGITQSPKYLFRKEGQNVTLSCEQNLNHDAMYWYRQDPGQGLRLIYYSQIVNDFQKGDIAEGYSVSREKKESFPLTVTSAQKNPTAFYLCASSTRGRGGYTFGSGTRLTVV.